Listed below are T cell receptor beta chains from one sample, sequenced in a study of breast tumors, draining lymph nodes, adjacent tissues. TCRdb re-derived calls from the multiplex PCR reads in MiXCR, one entry per CDR3 protein. The sample lists around 250,000 distinct CDR3 sequences; around 34% were seen once. Sample: axillary lymph node tissue. Receptors originate from a female donor with breast cancer. Some clones in this sample may be carry-over from other donors' samples. Both conserved end residues are part of each CDR3. A D gene is named only where the DNA matches it firmly. Only some rows state a clone size, as once, few, many or a class for expanded clones.

V gene	clone size	J gene	D gene	CDR3 protein	CDR3 DNA
TRBV5-4	-	TRBJ2-7	-	CAGSPMGSYEQYF	TGTGCCGGCAGCCCTATGGGGTCCTACGAGCAGTACTTC
TRBV11-2	-	TRBJ2-5	-	CASSLGDRAGRETQYF	TGTGCCAGCAGCTTAGGGGATAGGGCGGGCCGGGAGACCCAGTACTTC
TRBV6-6	-	TRBJ1-6	TRBD1	CASSYRRSDRGVSGSPLHF	TGTGCCAGCAGTTACCGCCGGTCGGACAGGGGCGTATCGGGTTCACCCCTCCACTTT
TRBV5-8	many	TRBJ1-2	-	CASSPGGAGQIYGYTF	TGTGCCAGCAGCCCTGGGGGGGCCGGACAGATCTATGGCTACACCTTC
TRBV6-1	few	TRBJ2-1	TRBD2	CASSRLGLAGNPSYNEQFF	TGTGCCAGCAGTCGTCTGGGACTAGCGGGGAATCCCTCCTACAATGAGCAGTTCTTC
TRBV19	many	TRBJ2-3	TRBD2	CASSIPSGTSGRGNTQYF	TGTGCCAGTAGTATTCCATCGGGGACTAGCGGGAGAGGGAATACGCAGTATTTT
TRBV10-3	-	TRBJ1-2	-	CAISALRANYGYTF	TGTGCCATCAGTGCCCTTCGGGCTAACTATGGCTACACCTTC
TRBV7-6	many	TRBJ1-4	-	CASSLGEIREKLFF	TGTGCCAGCAGCTTAGGGGAGATAAGGGAAAAACTGTTTTTT
TRBV7-2	-	TRBJ2-7	-	CASSRTLGEQYF	TGTGCCAGCAGCCGGACTTTGGGCGAGCAGTACTTC
TRBV9	few	TRBJ2-5	TRBD1	CASSVGTGGLETQYF	TGTGCCAGCAGCGTTGGGACAGGGGGCCTGGAGACCCAGTACTTC
TRBV20-1	once	TRBJ2-3	TRBD2	CSAPGLAGDTQYF	TGCAGTGCACCGGGACTAGCGGGAGATACGCAGTATTTT
TRBV3-1	-	TRBJ2-7	-	CASSQGDEQYF	TGTGCCAGCAGCCAAGGTGACGAGCAGTACTTC
TRBV3-1	many	TRBJ2-7	-	CASSQDINEQYF	TGTGCCAGCAGCCAGGACATCAACGAGCAGTACTTC
TRBV2	-	TRBJ2-5	TRBD1	CASSPRDRGF	TGTGCCAGCAGTCCCCGGGACAGGGGTTTC
TRBV10-3	many	TRBJ2-1	-	CAIRRGGIRGNEQFF	TGTGCCATCAGGAGAGGCGGGATACGGGGCAATGAGCAGTTCTTC
TRBV19	-	TRBJ1-1	-	CASSRNQGNTEAFF	TGTGCCAGTAGCCGGAACCAGGGGAACACTGAAGCTTTCTTT
TRBV24-1	many	TRBJ2-3	TRBD2	CATSDSHQRLAGGPDTQYF	TGTGCCACCAGTGATTCCCACCAGCGACTAGCGGGAGGGCCAGATACGCAGTATTTT
TRBV7-9	many	TRBJ2-3	-	CASSLGSSTDTQYF	TGTGCCAGCAGCTTGGGCAGTAGCACAGATACGCAGTATTTT
TRBV4-1	many	TRBJ2-7	TRBD1	CASSRLQGAYEQYF	TGCGCCAGCAGCCGCTTACAGGGGGCCTACGAGCAGTACTTC
TRBV11-2	many	TRBJ2-3	TRBD1	CASSYPGQGTDTQYF	TGTGCCAGCAGCTACCCGGGACAGGGCACAGATACGCAGTATTTT
TRBV18	-	TRBJ1-4	TRBD1	CASSSLPGQGARSNEKLFF	TGTGCCAGCTCATCTCTTCCGGGACAGGGGGCGAGGTCTAATGAAAAACTGTTTTTT
TRBV19	-	TRBJ2-6	TRBD1	CASSTPSGQGRVGANLLTF	TGTGCCAGTAGTACCCCCTCGGGACAGGGTCGTGTTGGGGCCAACCTCCTGACTTTC
TRBV12-3/TRBV12-4	many	TRBJ1-2	-	CASSQGYYGYTF	TGTGCCAGCAGCCAGGGTTACTATGGCTACACCTTC
TRBV19	many	TRBJ1-5	TRBD1	CASSIDRVGSNQPQHF	TGTGCCAGTAGTATCGACAGGGTTGGAAGCAATCAGCCCCAGCATTTT
TRBV7-8	many	TRBJ2-2	TRBD2	CASSLLAGAGELFF	TGTGCCAGCAGCTTGCTAGCGGGAGCCGGGGAGCTGTTTTTT
TRBV9	many	TRBJ2-3	TRBD2	CASSMELAGGPTDTQYF	TGTGCCAGCAGCATGGAGTTAGCGGGGGGCCCCACAGATACGCAGTATTTT
TRBV5-1	many	TRBJ2-7	-	CASSLVLESTYEQYF	TGCGCCAGCAGCTTGGTTTTGGAGTCGACCTACGAGCAGTACTTC
TRBV20-1	many	TRBJ2-5	TRBD2	CSARLAGGTETQYF	TGCAGTGCTAGGTTAGCGGGAGGCACAGAGACCCAGTACTTC
TRBV3-1	few	TRBJ1-3	-	CASSQEGAHSGNTIYF	TGTGCCAGCAGCCAAGAAGGGGCCCACTCTGGAAACACCATATATTTT
TRBV5-1	many	TRBJ1-2	-	CASSLSTGYSLNYGYTF	TGCGCCAGCAGCTTGTCCACAGGGTACTCTCTGAACTATGGCTACACCTTC
TRBV5-6	many	TRBJ2-3	-	CASNVADTQYF	TGTGCCAGCAACGTTGCAGATACGCAGTATTTT
TRBV6-1	-	TRBJ2-5	-	CASSSWGMPTETQYF	TGTGCCAGCAGTTCGTGGGGGATGCCTACTGAGACCCAGTACTTC
TRBV6-2/TRBV6-3	-	TRBJ1-5	-	CASSYSYPGGPQHF	TGTGCCAGCAGTTACTCGTACCCCGGGGGGCCCCAGCATTTT
TRBV7-9	many	TRBJ2-7	-	CASSATPSYEQYF	TGTGCCAGCAGCGCCACCCCATCCTACGAGCAGTACTTC
TRBV28	-	TRBJ2-1	-	CASRTAYNEQFF	TGTGCCAGCAGGACAGCTTACAATGAGCAGTTCTTC
TRBV12-5	-	TRBJ2-1	TRBD2	CASGPSGRGQFF	TGTGCTAGTGGCCCCAGCGGGAGAGGACAGTTCTTC
TRBV6-5	-	TRBJ2-1	-	CASSYSMARSYNEQFF	TGTGCCAGCAGTTACTCGATGGCTAGGTCCTACAATGAGCAGTTCTTC
TRBV24-1	many	TRBJ1-4	TRBD1	CATSDPTGGGEKLFF	TGTGCCACCAGTGATCCCACAGGGGGTGGTGAAAAACTGTTTTTT
TRBV7-9	-	TRBJ1-4	-	CASSTRAEWGAEKLFF	TGTGCCAGCAGTACTAGAGCGGAGTGGGGCGCGGAAAAACTGTTTTTT
TRBV5-1	many	TRBJ2-2	-	CASSLGQGMNTGELFF	TGCGCCAGCAGCTTGGGGCAGGGAATGAACACCGGGGAGCTGTTTTTT
TRBV19	-	TRBJ1-5	TRBD1	CASSIMGQGNQPQHF	TGTGCCAGTAGTATAATGGGACAGGGCAATCAGCCCCAGCATTTT
TRBV5-4	-	TRBJ2-3	TRBD1	CASSKTGDDTQYF	TGTGCCAGCAGCAAAACAGGGGACGATACGCAGTATTTT
TRBV18	few	TRBJ2-2	TRBD2	CASSQKRAGVTGELFF	TGTGCCAGCTCACAGAAAAGAGCGGGGGTCACCGGGGAGCTGTTTTTT
TRBV24-1	many	TRBJ2-3	-	CATSDLSRGGDTQYF	TGTGCCACCAGTGATTTGTCCAGGGGAGGAGATACGCAGTATTTT
TRBV20-1	-	TRBJ1-1	-	CSAVENTEAFF	TGCAGTGCTGTAGAGAACACTGAAGCTTTCTTT
TRBV12-3/TRBV12-4	many	TRBJ1-3	-	CASRPNRQLPSGNTIYF	TGTGCCAGCAGACCGAATAGACAGCTCCCCTCTGGAAACACCATATATTTT